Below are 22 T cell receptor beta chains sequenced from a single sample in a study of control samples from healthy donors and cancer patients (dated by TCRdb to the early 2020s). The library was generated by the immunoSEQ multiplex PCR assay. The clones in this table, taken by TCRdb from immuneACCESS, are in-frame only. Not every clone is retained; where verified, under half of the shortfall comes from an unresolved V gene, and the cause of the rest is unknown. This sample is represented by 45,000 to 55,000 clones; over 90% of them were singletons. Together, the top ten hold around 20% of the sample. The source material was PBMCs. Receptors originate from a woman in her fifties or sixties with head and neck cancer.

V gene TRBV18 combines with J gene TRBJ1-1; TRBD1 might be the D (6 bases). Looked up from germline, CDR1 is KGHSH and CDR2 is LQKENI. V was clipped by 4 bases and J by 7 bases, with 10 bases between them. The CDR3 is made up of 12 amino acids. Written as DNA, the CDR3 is TGTGCCAGCTCACTTCAGGGGATTGAAGCTTTCTTT. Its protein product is CASSLQGIEAFF.

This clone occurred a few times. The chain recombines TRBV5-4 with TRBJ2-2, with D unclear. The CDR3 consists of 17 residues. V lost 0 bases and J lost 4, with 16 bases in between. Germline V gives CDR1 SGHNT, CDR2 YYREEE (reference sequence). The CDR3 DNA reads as TGTGCCAGCAGCTTGGTTAAGAGGACCCAAGGCACCGGGGAGCTGTTTTTT. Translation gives CASSLVKRTQGTGELFF.

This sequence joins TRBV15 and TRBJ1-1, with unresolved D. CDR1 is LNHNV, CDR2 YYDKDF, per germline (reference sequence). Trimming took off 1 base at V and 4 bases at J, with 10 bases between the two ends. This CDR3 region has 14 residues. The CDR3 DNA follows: TGTGCCACCAGCAGAGGTAGGAGGGTCACTGAAGCTTTCTTT. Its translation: CATSRGRRVTEAFF.

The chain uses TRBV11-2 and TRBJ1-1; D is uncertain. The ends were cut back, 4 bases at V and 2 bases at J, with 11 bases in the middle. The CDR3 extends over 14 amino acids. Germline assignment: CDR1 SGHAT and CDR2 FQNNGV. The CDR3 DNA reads TGTGCCAGCAGCTCCGGGAGACCTAACACTGAAGCTTTCTTT. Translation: CASSSGRPNTEAFF. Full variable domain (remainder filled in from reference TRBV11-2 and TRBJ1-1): EAGVAQSPRYKIIEKRQSVAFWCNPISGHATLYWYQQILGQGPKLLIQFQNNGVVDDSQLPKDRFSAERLKGVDSTLKIQPAKLEDSAVYLCASSSGRPNTEAFFGQGTRLTVV.

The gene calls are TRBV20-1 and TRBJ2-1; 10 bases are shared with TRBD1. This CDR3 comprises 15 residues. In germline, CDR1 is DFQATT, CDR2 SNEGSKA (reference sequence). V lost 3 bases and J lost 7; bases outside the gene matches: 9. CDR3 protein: CSASRRDRGGNEQFF. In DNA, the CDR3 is TGCAGTGCTAGTAGACGGGACAGGGGAGGGAATGAGCAGTTCTTC.

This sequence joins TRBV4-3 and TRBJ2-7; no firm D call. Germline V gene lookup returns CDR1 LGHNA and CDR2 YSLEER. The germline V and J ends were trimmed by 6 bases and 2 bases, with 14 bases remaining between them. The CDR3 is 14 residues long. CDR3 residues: CASSNTVTAYEQYF. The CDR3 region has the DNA TGCGCCAGCAGTAACACAGTGACGGCCTACGAGCAGTACTTC.

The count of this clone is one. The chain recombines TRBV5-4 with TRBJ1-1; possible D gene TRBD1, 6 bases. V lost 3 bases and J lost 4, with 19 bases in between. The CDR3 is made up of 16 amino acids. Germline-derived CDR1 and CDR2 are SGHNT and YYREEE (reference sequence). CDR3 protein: CASSSGGGVSGTEAFF. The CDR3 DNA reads TGTGCCAGCAGCTCGGGAGGGGGAGTTTCGGGCACTGAAGCTTTCTTT.

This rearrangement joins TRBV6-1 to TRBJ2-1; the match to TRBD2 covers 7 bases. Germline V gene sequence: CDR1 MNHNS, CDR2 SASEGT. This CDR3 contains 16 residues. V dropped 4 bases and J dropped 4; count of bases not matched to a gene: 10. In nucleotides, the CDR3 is TGTGCCAGCAGTGCCCGACTAGCTGGGAAATACAATGAGCAGTTCTTC. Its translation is CASSARLAGKYNEQFF.

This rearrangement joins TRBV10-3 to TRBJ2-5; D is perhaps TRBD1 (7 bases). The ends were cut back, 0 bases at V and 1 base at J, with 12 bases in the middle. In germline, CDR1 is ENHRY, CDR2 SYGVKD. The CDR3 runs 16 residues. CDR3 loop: CAISESGGTAQETQYF. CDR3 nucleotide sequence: TGTGCCATCAGTGAGTCGGGCGGGACAGCCCAAGAGACCCAGTACTTC.

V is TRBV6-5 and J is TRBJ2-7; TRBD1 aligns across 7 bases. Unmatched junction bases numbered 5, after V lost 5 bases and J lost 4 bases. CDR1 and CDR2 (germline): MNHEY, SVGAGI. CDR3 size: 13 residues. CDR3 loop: CASSRQGLYEQYF. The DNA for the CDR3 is TGTGCCAGCAGTCGACAGGGTCTATACGAGCAGTACTTC.

CDR3 in amino acids: CASSETGKAPNYGYTF. DNA of the CDR3: TGTGCCAGCAGTGAAACAGGCAAGGCGCCAAACTATGGCTACACCTTC. The chain recombines TRBV25-1 with TRBJ1-2; D possibly corresponds to TRBD1 (5 bases). The CDR3 sequence is 16 residues long. Germline V gene lookup returns CDR1 MGHDK and CDR2 SYGVNS. Trimming shortened V by 2 bases and J by 2 bases, and 15 bases separated the two germline ends.

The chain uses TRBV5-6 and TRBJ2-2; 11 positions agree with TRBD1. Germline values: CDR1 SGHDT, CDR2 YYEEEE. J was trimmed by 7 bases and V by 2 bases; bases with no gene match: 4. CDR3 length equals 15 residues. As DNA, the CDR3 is TGTGCCAGCAGCTTCGGGACAGGGGGTAACGGGGAGCTGTTTTTT. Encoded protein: CASSFGTGGNGELFF.

CDR3 sequence (DNA): TGTGCCAGCAGTAGACAGGGGCAGACCCAGTACTTC. Translated: CASSRQGQTQYF. The V call is TRBV12-3 or TRBV12-4, the J call TRBJ2-5, with 8 bases identical to TRBD1. V gave up 5 bases and J gave up 6 bases; unmatched junction bases: 2. The CDR3 length is 12 residues.

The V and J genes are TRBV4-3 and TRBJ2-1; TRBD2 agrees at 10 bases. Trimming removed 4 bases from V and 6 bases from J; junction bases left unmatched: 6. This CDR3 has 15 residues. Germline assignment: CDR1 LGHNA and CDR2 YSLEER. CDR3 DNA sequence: TGCGCCAGCAGCCTTAGTACTAGCGGGATCAATGAGCAGTTCTTC. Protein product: CASSLSTSGINEQFF.

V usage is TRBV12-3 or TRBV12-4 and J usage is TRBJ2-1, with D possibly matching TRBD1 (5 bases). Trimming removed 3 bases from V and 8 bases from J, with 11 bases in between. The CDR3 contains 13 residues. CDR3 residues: CASSFSRVDEQFF. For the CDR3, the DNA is TGTGCCAGCAGTTTTTCCAGGGTTGATGAGCAGTTCTTC.

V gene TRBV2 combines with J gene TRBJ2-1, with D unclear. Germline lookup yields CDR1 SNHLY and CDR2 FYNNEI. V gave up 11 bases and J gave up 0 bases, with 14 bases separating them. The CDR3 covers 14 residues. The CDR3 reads CAQQYGPSYNEQFF. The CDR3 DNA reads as TGTGCCCAGCAGTATGGTCCCTCCTACAATGAGCAGTTCTTC.

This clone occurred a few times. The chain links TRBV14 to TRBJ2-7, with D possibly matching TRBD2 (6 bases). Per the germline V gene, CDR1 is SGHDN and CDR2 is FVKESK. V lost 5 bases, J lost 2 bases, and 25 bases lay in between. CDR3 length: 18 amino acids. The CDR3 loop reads CASSARDSPTLTTYEQYF. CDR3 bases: TGTGCCAGCAGCGCCCGGGACTCCCCTACCCTAACGACCTACGAGCAGTACTTC.

CDR3 residues: CAWTLDSNYGYTF. CDR3 nucleotides: TGTGCCTGGACCCTGGACAGTAACTATGGCTACACCTTC. J is TRBJ1-2 and V is TRBV30; D is perhaps TRBD1 (6 bases). Germline V gene data show CDR1 as GTSNPN and CDR2 as SVGIG (reference sequence). The CDR3 sequence is 13 residues long. V lost 4 bases and J lost 1, with 10 bases in between.

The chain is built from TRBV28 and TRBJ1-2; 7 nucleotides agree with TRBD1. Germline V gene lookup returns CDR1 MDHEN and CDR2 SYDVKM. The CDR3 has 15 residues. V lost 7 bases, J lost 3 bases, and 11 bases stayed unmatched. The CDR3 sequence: CASMGSAQGDYGYTF. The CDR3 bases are TGTGCCAGCATGGGTTCCGCCCAGGGGGACTATGGCTACACCTTC.

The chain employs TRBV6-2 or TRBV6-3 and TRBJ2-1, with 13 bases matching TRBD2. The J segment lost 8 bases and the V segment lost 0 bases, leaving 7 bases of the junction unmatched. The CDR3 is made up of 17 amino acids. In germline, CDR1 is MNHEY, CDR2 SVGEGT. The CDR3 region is CASSYSLGLAGDDEQFF. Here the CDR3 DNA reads TGTGCCAGCAGTTACTCGCTCGGACTAGCGGGAGATGATGAGCAGTTCTTC.

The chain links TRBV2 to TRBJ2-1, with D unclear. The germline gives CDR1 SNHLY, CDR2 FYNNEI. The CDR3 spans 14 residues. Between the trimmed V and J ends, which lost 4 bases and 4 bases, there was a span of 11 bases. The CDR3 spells CASSVSSTYNEQFF. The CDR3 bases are TGTGCCAGCAGTGTCTCTTCTACATACAATGAGCAGTTCTTC.

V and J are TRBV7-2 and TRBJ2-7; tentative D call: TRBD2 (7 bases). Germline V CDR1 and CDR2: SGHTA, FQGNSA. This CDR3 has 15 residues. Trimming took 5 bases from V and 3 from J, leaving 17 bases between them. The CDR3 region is CASSLQAGHDYEQYF. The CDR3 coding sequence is TGTGCCAGCAGCCTCCAAGCGGGACACGACTACGAGCAGTACTTC.